One and the same sample provided the 28 T cell receptor beta chains below, sequenced in a study of regulatory and conventional T cells in RAG deficiency. Blood CD4+ CD25-low CD127-high conventional T cells supplied the genomic DNA template. Data came from immunoSEQ multiplex PCR; TCRdb stores just in-frame clones and leaves some out. The sample comprises approximately 21,000 clones, 95% to 96% of which are singletons, and 1.3% rests with the top ten. The same data also contributed to another study, on regulatory T cells. This second study says: The PCR used 52 TRBV and 13 TRBJ primers.

Specimen: CD25- CD4+ T cells sorted from blood. These receptors all stem from a human donor in good health.

The chain carries TRBV9 and TRBJ1-2; 7 bases match TRBD1. Germline V gene lookup returns CDR1 SGDLS and CDR2 YYNGEE. After removal of 0 bases from V and 5 bases from J, the junction contained 4 bases not matched to a gene. The CDR3 extends over 14 amino acids. In nucleotides, the CDR3 is TGTGCCAGCAGCGTAGACGGGACAGCTTATGGCTACACCTTC. Amino acid sequence: CASSVDGTAYGYTF.

The V and J genes are TRBV6-5 and TRBJ1-2; D remains unclear. Germline V lookup: CDR1 MNHEY, CDR2 SVGAGI. V gave up 2 bases and J gave up 0 bases, with 10 bases separating them. CDR3 length: 15 amino acids. This chain's CDR3 is CASSYLPGSNYGYTF. CDR3 nucleotide sequence: TGTGCCAGCAGTTACCTGCCGGGGTCTAACTATGGCTACACCTTC.

The rearrangement links TRBV5-6 to TRBJ2-1, with 10 positions matching TRBD2. The germline CDR1 and CDR2 sequences are SGHDT and YYEEEE. There are 14 residues in the CDR3. V shed 3 bases and J 3 bases; nucleotides not matched to a gene: 0. The chain's CDR3 is CASSWTSGYNEQFF. The CDR3 DNA reads TGTGCCAGCAGCTGGACTAGCGGCTACAATGAGCAGTTCTTC.

The chain recombines TRBV18 with TRBJ2-1, with 9 bases lining up with TRBD2. CDR1 and CDR2 from the germline V gene are KGHSH and LQKENI. This CDR3 has 19 residues. The trim removed 3 bases at V and 2 bases at J, leaving 14 bases unmatched. This CDR3 reads CASSPPFSWTSDTYNEQFF. The CDR3 DNA follows: TGTGCCAGCTCACCTCCCTTTTCTTGGACTAGCGATACCTACAATGAGCAGTTCTTC.

The chain has TRBV5-4 and TRBJ2-3; D is possibly TRBD2 (9 bases). This CDR3 is built from 17 residues. The V gene's germline CDR1 is SGHNT and CDR2 YYREEE (reference sequence). With 7 bases removed from V and 2 bases from J, the gap between germline ends came to 23 bases. The CDR3 nucleotides are TGTGCCAGCCCAGGGGGCGAGCGGGGGGAATTCACAGATACGCAGTATTTT. Protein: CASPGGERGEFTDTQYF.

This chain joins TRBV5-4 and TRBJ2-7; 7 nucleotides match TRBD1. Germline-derived CDR1 and CDR2 are SGHNT and YYREEE (reference sequence). This CDR3 has 14 residues. J lost 0 bases, V lost 4 bases, and 4 bases had no gene match. The CDR3 loop reads CASSLGQSSYEQYF. The CDR3 DNA sequence: TGTGCCAGCAGCCTGGGACAGAGCTCCTACGAGCAGTACTTC.

This sequence joins TRBV7-9 and TRBJ1-1; D may be TRBD1 (6 bases). The CDR3 loop spans 15 amino acids. Germline V gene lookup returns CDR1 SEHNR and CDR2 FQNEAQ (reference sequence). Trimming shortened V by 2 bases and J by 0 bases, and 10 bases separated the two germline ends. This chain's CDR3 is CASSLSGAMNTEAFF. In DNA, the CDR3 is TGTGCCAGCAGCTTATCAGGGGCCATGAACACTGAAGCTTTCTTT. Supplemented by reference TRBV7-9 and TRBJ1-1, the full variable domain reads DTGVSQNPRHKITKRGQNVTFRCDPISEHNRLYWYRQTLGQGPEFLTYFQNEAQLEKSRLLSDRFSAERPKGSFSTLEIQRTEQGDSAMYLCASSLSGAMNTEAFFGQGTRLTVV.

The chain has TRBV28 and TRBJ1-4; 9 nucleotides match TRBD1. The V gene's germline CDR1 is MDHEN and CDR2 SYDVKM. V shed 6 bases, J shed 8 bases, and the junction held 7 bases outside the gene matches. The CDR3 runs to 14 residues. In nucleotides, the CDR3 is TGTGCCAGCAGAGGACAGGGGTTGGAAGAAAAACTGTTTTTT. Translated, it gives CASRGQGLEEKLFF.

This clone was picked up one time. The gene calls are TRBV9 and TRBJ2-1; 9 nucleotides match TRBD2. Germline CDR1 reads SGDLS; CDR2 reads YYNGEE. The CDR3 consists of 15 residues. V gave up 1 base and J gave up 5 bases; unmatched junction bases: 4. The CDR3 DNA sequence: TGTGCCAGCAGCGTAATGACTAGCGGAAACAATGAGCAGTTCTTC. It codes for CASSVMTSGNNEQFF.

The V gene is TRBV11-2, the J gene TRBJ1-4; no reliable D call. Germline lookup yields CDR1 SGHAT and CDR2 FQNNGV. The CDR3 length is 13 residues. V shed 1 base and J shed 8 bases, with 8 bases lying between them. This chain's CDR3 is CASSLGVREKLFF. In nucleotides, the CDR3 is TGTGCCAGCAGCTTAGGAGTACGGGAAAAACTGTTTTTT.

The rearrangement joins TRBV5-1 to TRBJ2-1, with D perhaps matching TRBD1 (5 bases). V lost 0 bases and J lost 1, with 5 bases in between. The CDR3 loop spans 14 amino acids. Looked up from germline, CDR1 is SGHRS and CDR2 is YFSETQ. The CDR3 DNA reads TGCGCCAGCAGCTTGGACAGGTCCTACAATGAGCAGTTCTTC. This encodes CASSLDRSYNEQFF.

This chain uses TRBV2 with TRBJ2-1, with 11 bases lining up with TRBD2. Losses at the gene ends were 7 bases for V and 2 bases for J; bases not matched to a gene: 10. This CDR3 is built from 17 residues. CDR1 and CDR2 (germline): SNHLY, FYNNEI. The CDR3 coding sequence is TGTGCCAGCAAGTCTAGCGGGGGGATAGTCCCCTACAATGAGCAGTTCTTC. It yields the protein CASKSSGGIVPYNEQFF.

Comment on this clone: Because the CDR3's place on the DNA is in doubt, the DNA is left out and the CDR3 is given as listed by TCRdb. This chain's CDR3 is CASRLVWWGEGSFNYGYTF. This chain links TRBV12-2 with TRBJ1-2. TRBV12-2 is designated a pseudogene. Both ends counted, the CDR3 spans 19 residues.

The chain is built from TRBV29-1 and TRBJ1-5, with D unresolved. With 3 bases removed from V and 6 bases from J, the gap between germline ends came to 15 bases. Germline V gives CDR1 SQVTM, CDR2 ANQGSEA. This CDR3 is built from 14 residues. The CDR3 sequence: CSVELEARGQPQHF. The CDR3 nucleotides read TGCAGCGTTGAGTTAGAGGCACGGGGTCAGCCCCAGCATTTT.

The chain recombines TRBV7-3 with TRBJ1-3; D not certain. V was shortened by 4 bases and J by 4 bases, with 5 bases between the two germline ends. Germline V lookup: CDR1 SGHTA, CDR2 FQGTGA. The CDR3 totals 12 residues. The CDR3 DNA reads TGTGCCAGCAGCTCCGGGGGAAACACCATATATTTT. Its translation: CASSSGGNTIYF.

With regard to this clone: A read error may produce the germline difference seen at one junction end. V gene TRBV4-2 combines with J gene TRBJ2-2; weak D call: TRBD1 (6 bases). From germline, CDR1 is LGHNA and CDR2 YNFKEQ. The CDR3 has 14 residues. CDR3 in DNA: TGTGCCAGCCAGGGCCCCCTGGGGGCCGGGGAACTGTTTTTT. Its protein is CASQGPLGAGELFF.

The chain recombines TRBV28 with TRBJ1-5, with a tentative D call TRBD1 (5 bases). Trimming took off 3 bases at V and 0 bases at J, with 12 bases between the two ends. The CDR3 consists of 16 residues. CDR1 is MDHEN and CDR2 is SYDVKM in the germline V gene. CDR3 protein: CASSFRGWRSNQPQHF. The CDR3 nucleotides read TGTGCCAGCAGTTTCCGGGGGTGGCGTAGCAATCAGCCCCAGCATTTT.

This clone appeared a single time. The rearrangement joins TRBV28 to TRBJ1-2; 10 nucleotides align to TRBD1. Trimming cost V 8 bases and J 5 bases; bases outside gene matches: 5. Germline CDR1 is MDHEN and CDR2 is SYDVKM. CDR3 length: 13 amino acids. CDR3 amino acids: CASDRGRRYGYTF. The CDR3 region has the DNA TGTGCCAGCGACAGGGGGCGTAGGTATGGCTACACCTTC.

The gene calls are TRBV19 and TRBJ2-5; 9 bases map to TRBD2. V lost 9 bases and J lost 2; bases outside the gene matches: 19. Germline V gene data show CDR1 as LNHDA and CDR2 as SQIVND (reference sequence). The CDR3 sequence is 18 residues long. The CDR3 loop reads CASSKGAGAGGLQETQYF. The CDR3, as DNA: TGTGCCAGCTCCAAGGGGGCGGGAGCGGGGGGACTACAAGAGACCCAGTACTTC.

The chain recombines TRBV7-2 with TRBJ1-2, with no clear D. Looked up from germline, CDR1 is SGHTA and CDR2 is FQGNSA. The CDR3 totals 15 residues. Trimming stripped 4 bases from V and 8 bases from J, with 20 bases between. DNA of the CDR3: TGTGCCAGCAGCTCCATATGGTCCACCTCGGGGGGCTACACCTTC. Protein product: CASSSIWSTSGGYTF.

A few counts support this clone. V and J are TRBV6-1 and TRBJ1-3; 8 bases map to TRBD1. V lost 5 bases, J lost 14 bases, and 14 bases stayed unmatched. The V gene's germline CDR1 is MNHNS and CDR2 SASEGT. The CDR3 contains 14 residues. The DNA of the CDR3 is TGTGCCAGCAGTCCTACCGGGACAGGCGGGACGGTATATTTT. Translating it yields CASSPTGTGGTVYF.

The chain links TRBV9 to TRBJ1-1; tentatively, D is TRBD1 (6 bases). Trimming stripped 4 bases from V and 4 bases from J, with 17 bases between. In germline, CDR1 is SGDLS, CDR2 YYNGEE. This CDR3 comprises 15 residues. CDR3 nucleotide sequence: TGTGCCAGCAGCTTATTAGGACAGACTTTCACTGAAGCTTTCTTT. Encoded protein: CASSLLGQTFTEAFF.

The chain links TRBV7-2 to TRBJ2-1; a weak D match, TRBD2 (5 bases). Per germline, CDR1 SGHTA and CDR2 FQGNSA. The germline V and J ends were trimmed by 5 bases and 2 bases, with 13 bases remaining between them. The CDR3 length is 15 residues. The CDR3 region is CASSTSSGTYNEQFF. DNA of the CDR3: TGTGCCAGCAGCACAAGCAGCGGAACCTACAATGAGCAGTTCTTC.

The chain employs TRBV28 and TRBJ2-5; 10 nucleotides line up with TRBD1. With the DNA end fitting TRBJ2-7 better, the J assignment may be wrong. CDR1 is MDHEN and CDR2 is SYDVKM in the germline V gene. This CDR3 is 14 amino acids long. CDR3 nucleotides: TGTGCCAGCAATGATGGGACAGGGGTGAACGAGCAGTACTTC. This gives the protein CASNDGTGVNEQYF.

In DNA form, the CDR3 reads TGTGCCAGCAGTTTATCATACGGGGAGCAGTTCTTC. Encoded protein: CASSLSYGEQFF. This chain joins TRBV27 and TRBJ2-1; no clear D gene. Germline V CDR1 and CDR2: MNHEY, SMNVEV (reference sequence). The CDR3 has 12 residues. The V and J ends lost 0 bases and 10 bases respectively, with 7 bases between them.

The chain links TRBV14 to TRBJ2-7; perhaps TRBD1 as D (6 bases). V lost 0 bases and J lost 3, with 18 bases in between. This CDR3 is 17 amino acids long. CDR1 and CDR2 from the germline V gene are SGHDN and FVKESK. The CDR3 is CASSQDLGWQGNYEQYF. The CDR3 nucleotides are TGTGCCAGCAGCCAAGATCTGGGTTGGCAGGGGAACTACGAGCAGTACTTC.

Of note for this clone: The identical CDR3 is also encoded by other nucleotide sequences in the sample. V and J are TRBV15 and TRBJ1-6, with 8 bases fitting TRBD1. The germline CDR1 and CDR2 sequences are LNHNV and YYDKDF (reference sequence). Trimming took 0 bases from V and 7 from J; bases not matched to a gene: 8. This CDR3 has 17 residues. The CDR3 region is CATSRDQGAQFNSPLHF. In nucleotides, the CDR3 is TGTGCCACCAGCAGAGATCAGGGGGCTCAATTCAATTCACCCCTCCACTTT.

This clone was seen a single time. The chain recombines TRBV7-9 with TRBJ1-4, with TRBD1 as a possible D gene (6 bases). This CDR3 contains 13 residues. Germline V gene sequence: CDR1 SEHNR, CDR2 FQNEAQ (reference sequence). Here the CDR3 reads CAAAWGLNEKLFF. CDR3 nucleotide sequence: TGTGCAGCCGCCTGGGGGCTTAATGAAAAACTGTTTTTT.